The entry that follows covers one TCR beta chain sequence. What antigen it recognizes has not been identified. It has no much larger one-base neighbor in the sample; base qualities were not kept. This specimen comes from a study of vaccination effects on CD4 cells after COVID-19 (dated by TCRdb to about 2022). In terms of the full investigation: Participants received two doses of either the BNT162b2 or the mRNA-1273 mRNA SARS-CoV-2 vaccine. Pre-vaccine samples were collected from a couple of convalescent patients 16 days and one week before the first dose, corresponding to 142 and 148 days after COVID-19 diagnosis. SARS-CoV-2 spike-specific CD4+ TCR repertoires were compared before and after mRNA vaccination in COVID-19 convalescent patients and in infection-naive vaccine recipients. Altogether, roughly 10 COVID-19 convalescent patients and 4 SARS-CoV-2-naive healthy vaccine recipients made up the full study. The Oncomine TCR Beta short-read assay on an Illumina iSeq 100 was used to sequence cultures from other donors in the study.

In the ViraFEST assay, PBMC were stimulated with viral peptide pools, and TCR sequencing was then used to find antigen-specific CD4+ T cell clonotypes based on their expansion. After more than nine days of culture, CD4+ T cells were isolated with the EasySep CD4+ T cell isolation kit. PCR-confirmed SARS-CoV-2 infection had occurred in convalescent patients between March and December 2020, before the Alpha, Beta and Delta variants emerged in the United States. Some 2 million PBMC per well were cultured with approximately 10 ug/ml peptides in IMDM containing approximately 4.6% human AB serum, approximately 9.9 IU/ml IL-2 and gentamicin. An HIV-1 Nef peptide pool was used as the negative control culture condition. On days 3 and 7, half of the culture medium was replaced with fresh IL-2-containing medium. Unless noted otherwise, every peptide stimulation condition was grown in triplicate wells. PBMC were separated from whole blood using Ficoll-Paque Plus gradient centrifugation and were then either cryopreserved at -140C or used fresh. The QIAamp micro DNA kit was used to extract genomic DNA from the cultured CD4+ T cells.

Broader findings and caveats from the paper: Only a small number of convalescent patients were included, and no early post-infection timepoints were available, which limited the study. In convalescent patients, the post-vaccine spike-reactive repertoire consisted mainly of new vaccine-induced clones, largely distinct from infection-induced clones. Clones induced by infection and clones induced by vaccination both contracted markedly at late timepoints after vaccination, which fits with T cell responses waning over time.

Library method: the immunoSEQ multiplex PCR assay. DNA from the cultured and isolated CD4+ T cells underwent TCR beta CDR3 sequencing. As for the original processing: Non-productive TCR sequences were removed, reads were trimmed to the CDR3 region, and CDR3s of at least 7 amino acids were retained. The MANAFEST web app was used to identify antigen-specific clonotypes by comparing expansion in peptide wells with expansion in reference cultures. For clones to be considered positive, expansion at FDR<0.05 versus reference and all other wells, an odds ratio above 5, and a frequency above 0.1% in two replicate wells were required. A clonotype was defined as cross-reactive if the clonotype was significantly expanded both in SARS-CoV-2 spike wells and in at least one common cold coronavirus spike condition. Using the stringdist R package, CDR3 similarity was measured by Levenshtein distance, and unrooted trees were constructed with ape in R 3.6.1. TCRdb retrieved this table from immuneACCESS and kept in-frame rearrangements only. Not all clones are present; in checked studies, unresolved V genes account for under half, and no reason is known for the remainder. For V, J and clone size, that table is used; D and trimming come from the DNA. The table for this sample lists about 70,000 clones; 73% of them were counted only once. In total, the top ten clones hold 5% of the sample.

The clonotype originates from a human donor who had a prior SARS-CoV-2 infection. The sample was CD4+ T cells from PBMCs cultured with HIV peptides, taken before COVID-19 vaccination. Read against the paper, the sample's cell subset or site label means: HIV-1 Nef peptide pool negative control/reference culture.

In nucleotides, the sequence is TGCGCCAGCAGCCAAGAGGGGTCTGGGAGTCGCATTCAGTACTTC. Translated, this gives CASSQEGSGSRIQYF. This chain joins TRBV4-1 to TRBJ2-4; the D segment could be TRBD2, given 5 matching bases. The germline V gene provides CDR1 MGHRA and CDR2 YSYEKL. Including the terminal cysteine and phenylalanine, the CDR3 comprises 15 residues. Only the CDR3 DNA stays, 45 bases, in frame from base 1. The V and J ends are trimmed by 0 bases and 9 bases, leaving 15 bases between them.